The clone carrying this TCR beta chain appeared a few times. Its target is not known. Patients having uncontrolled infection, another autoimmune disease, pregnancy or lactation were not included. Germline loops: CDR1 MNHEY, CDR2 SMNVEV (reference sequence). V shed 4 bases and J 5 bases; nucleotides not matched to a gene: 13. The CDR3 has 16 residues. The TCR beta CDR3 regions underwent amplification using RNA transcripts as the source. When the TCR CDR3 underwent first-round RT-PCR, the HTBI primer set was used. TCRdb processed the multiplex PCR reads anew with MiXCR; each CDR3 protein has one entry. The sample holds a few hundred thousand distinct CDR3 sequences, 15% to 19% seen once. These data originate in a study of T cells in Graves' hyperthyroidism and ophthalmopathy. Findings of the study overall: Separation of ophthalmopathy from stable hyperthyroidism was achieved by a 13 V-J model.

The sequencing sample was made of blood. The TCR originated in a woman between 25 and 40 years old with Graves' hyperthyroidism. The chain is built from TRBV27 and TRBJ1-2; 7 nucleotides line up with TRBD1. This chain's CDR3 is CASSSSSTGFLYGYTF. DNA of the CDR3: TGTGCCAGCAGTTCCTCCTCGACAGGGTTTTTATATGGCTACACCTTC.